This TCR beta chain was observed in a study of blood T cell repertoires in COVID-19. Looking at the study overall: Samples came from the United States, Italy and Spain, spanning acute and convalescent COVID-19. PBMCs, B-cell-depleted T cells, or T cells were the source of the cDNA or gDNA that made up the material.

As handled by the study authors: Nucleated cell counts were estimated from reference gene primer amplification. Some clones are missing from TCRdb's copy, which holds only in-frame ones; the method was immunoSEQ multiplex PCR. D and trimming were read from the DNA, whereas the V and J calls and clone size are those reported in that table. The repertoire consists of 100,000 or so clones, with approximately 81% occurring once and the leading ten covering more than 10%. The sequenced material came from peripheral blood. This receptor was obtained from a human donor in a cohort sampled during active COVID-19.

The CDR3 loop reads CASSSIFGLPTNTGELFF. The CDR3 region has the DNA TGTGCCAGCAGCTCTATTTTCGGACTGCCAACGAACACCGGGGAGCTGTTTTTT. V and J are TRBV11-2 and TRBJ2-2; D possibly corresponds to TRBD2 (5 bases). The CDR3 is 18 residues long. CDR1 is SGHAT and CDR2 is FQNNGV in the germline V gene. V was shortened by 4 bases and J by 0 bases, with 18 bases between the two germline ends.